The 17 T cell receptor beta chains below all came from one sample that was sequenced in a study of blood T cell repertoires in COVID-19. Here immunoSEQ multiplex PCR was the method, and the copy in TCRdb shows in-frame clones only, minus some. The sample contains roughly 300,000 clones, 80% to 95% of which appear only once. The specimen was peripheral blood. These receptors came from a woman aged 25 to 45 with COVID-19, enrolled during active disease.

The CDR3 region is CASARGARYEQYF. The CDR3 DNA reads as TGTGCCAGCGCGCGTGGGGCCCGCTACGAGCAGTACTTC. This chain uses TRBV19 with TRBJ2-7, with D possibly matching TRBD1 (5 bases). This CDR3 has 13 residues. With 9 bases removed from V and 3 bases from J, the gap between germline ends came to 15 bases. CDR1 is LNHDA and CDR2 is SQIVND in the germline V gene (reference sequence).

V usage is TRBV15 and J usage is TRBJ2-7; TRBD1 might be the D (5 bases). This CDR3 has 15 amino acids. With 2 bases removed from V and 5 bases from J, the gap between germline ends came to 16 bases. Germline V lookup: CDR1 LNHNV, CDR2 YYDKDF (reference sequence). The CDR3 region is CATSRSAQEPNEQYF. For the CDR3, the DNA is TGTGCCACCAGCAGATCCGCACAGGAGCCTAACGAGCAGTACTTC.

J is TRBJ2-1 and V is TRBV3-1 (or the pseudogene TRBV3-2); 12 bases align to TRBD2. The CDR3 loop spans 14 amino acids. CDR1 LGHDT and CDR2 YNNKEL come from the germline V gene (reference sequence). V gave up 3 bases and J gave up 6 bases; unmatched junction bases: 0. The CDR3 nucleotides are TGTGCCAGCAGCCAGACTAGCGGGAGCAATGAGCAGTTCTTC. Encoded protein: CASSQTSGSNEQFF.

The chain joins TRBV7-3 to TRBJ1-4; TRBD1 agrees at 10 bases. The length of the CDR3 is 15 residues. Unmatched junction bases numbered 1, after V lost 0 bases and J lost 6 bases. Germline CDR1 reads SGHTA; CDR2 reads FQGTGA. In DNA, the CDR3 is TGTGCCAGCAGCTTAACGACAGGGGGCTATGAAAAACTGTTTTTT. Encoded protein: CASSLTTGGYEKLFF.

The V and J genes are TRBV9 and TRBJ1-1, with 8 positions matching TRBD1. This CDR3 is 13 amino acids long. The germline gives CDR1 SGDLS, CDR2 YYNGEE. Trimming removed 0 bases from V and 5 bases from J; junction bases left unmatched: 0. CDR3 coding DNA: TGTGCCAGCAGCGTAGGGACAGGGACTGAAGCTTTCTTT. Residues: CASSVGTGTEAFF.

This CDR3 reads CASSFGQASQYF. Here the CDR3 DNA reads TGTGCCAGCAGTTTTGGACAAGCTAGTCAGTACTTC. This chain connects TRBV28 to TRBJ2-7; D possibly corresponds to TRBD1 (5 bases). V was cut by 3 bases and J by 10 bases, with 13 bases left in between. The CDR3 covers 12 residues. Germline CDR1 and CDR2: MDHEN and SYDVKM.

In regard to this clone: The same CDR3 can be traced to other DNA sequences in this sample. The genes are TRBV28 and TRBJ1-5; D is ambiguous. V lost 3 bases and J lost 2, with 8 bases in between. This CDR3 spans 14 amino acids. Germline V gene lookup returns CDR1 MDHEN and CDR2 SYDVKM. CDR3 sequence reads: CASSLEGRNQPQHF. The DNA of the CDR3 is TGTGCCAGCAGTTTGGAGGGTCGCAATCAGCCCCAGCATTTT.

This chain connects TRBV10-1 to TRBJ2-7, with D unclear. V dropped 2 bases and J dropped 0 bases, with 5 bases sitting between them. Germline CDR1 reads WNHNN; CDR2 reads SYGVQD (reference sequence). CDR3 length: 13 residues. The CDR3 reads CASSEHISYEQYF. In nucleotides, the CDR3 is TGCGCCAGCAGTGAGCACATCTCCTACGAGCAGTACTTC.

The chain links TRBV5-1 to TRBJ1-4; D uncertain. The germline V gene encodes CDR1 SGHRS and CDR2 YFSETQ. There are 15 residues in the CDR3. V lost 1 base to trimming and J lost 2 bases, with 9 bases between them. The CDR3 is CASSLNVGTNEKLFF. For the CDR3, the DNA is TGCGCCAGCAGCTTGAATGTGGGCACTAATGAAAAACTGTTTTTT.

The CDR3 spells CASSPRWTGGFDTQYF. DNA for the CDR3: TGTGCCAGCTCACCTCGGTGGACAGGGGGCTTCGATACGCAGTATTTT. The rearrangement uses TRBV18 and TRBJ2-3; 11 bases fit TRBD1. Germline lookup yields CDR1 KGHSH and CDR2 LQKENI. V trimming: 3 bases; J trimming: 6 bases; junction bases outside the gene matches: 8. This CDR3 region has 16 residues.

The chain couples TRBV24-1 to TRBJ2-1; 10 positions agree with TRBD2. The trim removed 6 bases at V and 6 bases at J, leaving 7 bases unmatched. The CDR3 loop spans 15 amino acids. Germline-derived CDR1 and CDR2 are KGHDR and SFDVKD. CDR3 sequence: CATSRWSSGSNEQFF. The CDR3 DNA reads TGTGCCACCAGTCGTTGGTCTAGCGGGAGCAATGAGCAGTTCTTC.

CDR3 in amino acids: CASSQGTGRANQPQHF. The CDR3 region has the DNA TGTGCCAGCAGCCAAGGGACAGGGAGAGCAAATCAGCCCCAGCATTTT. The rearrangement joins TRBV3-1 (or the pseudogene TRBV3-2) to TRBJ1-5; 8 nucleotides align to TRBD1. J was trimmed by 4 bases and V by 1 base; bases with no gene match: 6. CDR3 length: 16 residues. In germline, CDR1 is LGHDT, CDR2 YNNKEL (reference sequence).

The chain is built from TRBV12-3 or TRBV12-4 and TRBJ1-1; TRBD1 is a possible D gene (5 bases). V gave up 8 bases and J gave up 0 bases, with 10 bases separating them. The CDR3 runs to 13 residues. The CDR3 region is CASGGGLNTEAFF. CDR3 bases: TGTGCCAGCGGGGGAGGATTGAACACTGAAGCTTTCTTT.

The V gene is TRBV5-1, the J gene TRBJ2-5; 7 bases are shared with TRBD2. The CDR3 has 13 residues. The J segment lost 6 bases and the V segment lost 6 bases, leaving 8 bases of the junction unmatched. Germline CDR1 and CDR2: SGHRS and YFSETQ. As DNA, the CDR3 is TGCGCCAGCACCCCCGGGGAGGGGAAGACCCAGTACTTC. It yields the protein CASTPGEGKTQYF. Full variable domain (missing parts from reference TRBV5-1 and TRBJ2-5): KAGVTQTPRYLIKTRGQQVTLSCSPISGHRSVSWYQQTPGQGLQFLFEYFSETQRNKGNFPGRFSGRQFSNSRSEMNVSTLELGDSALYLCASTPGEGKTQYFGPGTRLLVL.

The rearrangement uses TRBV7-3 and TRBJ2-1; D possibly corresponds to TRBD2 (5 bases). The V end lost 1 base, the J end lost 6 bases, and 7 bases lay between the germline ends. Germline CDR1 reads SGHTA; CDR2 reads FQGTGA. CDR3 length: 13 amino acids. Written as DNA, the CDR3 is TGTGCCAGCAGCTTAATGAGGGCCAATGAGCAGTTCTTC. It encodes CASSLMRANEQFF. Filled out from reference TRBV7-3 and TRBJ2-1, the complete variable domain reads GAGVSQTPSNKVTEKGKYVELRCDPISGHTALYWYRQSLGQGPEFLIYFQGTGAADDSGLPNDRFFAVRPEGSVSTLKIQRTERGDSAVYLCASSLMRANEQFFGPGTRLTVL.

The chain joins TRBV6-5 to TRBJ2-3; D perhaps matches TRBD2 (5 bases). Germline V gives CDR1 MNHEY, CDR2 SVGAGI. CDR3 length equals 13 residues. V lost 6 bases, J lost 4 bases, and 11 bases lay in between. CDR3 region: CASRPGGSDTQYF. The CDR3 DNA sequence: TGTGCCAGCAGACCCGGAGGCTCAGATACGCAGTATTTT.

This clone appeared a single time. The chain joins TRBV7-9 to TRBJ2-7; 8 nucleotides align to TRBD2. V dropped 5 bases and J dropped 3; count of bases not matched to a gene: 6. CDR1 SEHNR and CDR2 FQNEAQ come from the germline V gene (reference sequence). The CDR3 sequence is 14 residues long. Here the CDR3 DNA reads TGTGCCAGCAGCCTCGAGCGGGAGATCTACGAGCAGTACTTC. Translated: CASSLEREIYEQYF.